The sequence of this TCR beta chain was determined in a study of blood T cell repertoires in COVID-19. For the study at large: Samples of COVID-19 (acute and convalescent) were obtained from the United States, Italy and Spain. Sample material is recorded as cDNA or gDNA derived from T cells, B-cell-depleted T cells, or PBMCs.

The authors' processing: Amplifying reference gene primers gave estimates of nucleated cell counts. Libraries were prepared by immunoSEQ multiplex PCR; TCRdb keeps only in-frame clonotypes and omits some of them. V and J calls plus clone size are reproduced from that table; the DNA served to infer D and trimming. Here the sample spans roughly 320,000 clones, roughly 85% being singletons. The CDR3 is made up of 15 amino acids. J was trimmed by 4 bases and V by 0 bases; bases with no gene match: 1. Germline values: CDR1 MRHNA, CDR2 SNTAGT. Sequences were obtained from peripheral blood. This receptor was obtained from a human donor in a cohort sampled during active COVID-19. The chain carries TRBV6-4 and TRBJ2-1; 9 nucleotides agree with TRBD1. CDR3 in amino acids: CASSDSGTGYNEQFF. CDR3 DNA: TGTGCCAGCAGTGACTCAGGGACAGGGTACAATGAGCAGTTCTTC.